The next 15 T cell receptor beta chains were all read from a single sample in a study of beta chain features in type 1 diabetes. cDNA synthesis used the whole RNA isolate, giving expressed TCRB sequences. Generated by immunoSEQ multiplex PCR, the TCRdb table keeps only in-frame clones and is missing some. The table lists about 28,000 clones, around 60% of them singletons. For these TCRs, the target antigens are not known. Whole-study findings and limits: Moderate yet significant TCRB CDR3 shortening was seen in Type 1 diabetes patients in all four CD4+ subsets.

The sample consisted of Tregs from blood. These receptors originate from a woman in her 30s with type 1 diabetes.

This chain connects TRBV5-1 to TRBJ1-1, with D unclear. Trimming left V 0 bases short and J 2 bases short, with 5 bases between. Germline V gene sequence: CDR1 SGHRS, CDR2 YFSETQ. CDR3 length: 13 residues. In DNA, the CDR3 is TGCGCCAGCAGCTTGGGGACTAACACTGAAGCTTTCTTT. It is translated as CASSLGTNTEAFF.

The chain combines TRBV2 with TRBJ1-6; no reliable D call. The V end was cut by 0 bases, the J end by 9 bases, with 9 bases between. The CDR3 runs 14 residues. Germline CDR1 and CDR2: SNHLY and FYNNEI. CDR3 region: CASSEAYRTSPLHF. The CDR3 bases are TGTGCCAGCAGTGAAGCTTACAGAACTTCACCCCTCCACTTT.

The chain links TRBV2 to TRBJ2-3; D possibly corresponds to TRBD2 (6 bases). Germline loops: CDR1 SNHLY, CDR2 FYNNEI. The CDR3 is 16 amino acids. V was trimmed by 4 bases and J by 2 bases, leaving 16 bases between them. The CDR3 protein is CASSVGRGKHTDTQYF. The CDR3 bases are TGTGCCAGCAGTGTAGGACGGGGGAAGCACACAGATACGCAGTATTTT.

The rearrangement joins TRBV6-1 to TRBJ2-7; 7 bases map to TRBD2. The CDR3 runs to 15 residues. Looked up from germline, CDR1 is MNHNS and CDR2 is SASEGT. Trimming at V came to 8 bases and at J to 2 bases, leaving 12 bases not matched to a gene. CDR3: CASVYWGGLPYEQYF. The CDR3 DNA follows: TGTGCCAGCGTCTACTGGGGGGGACTACCCTACGAGCAGTACTTC.

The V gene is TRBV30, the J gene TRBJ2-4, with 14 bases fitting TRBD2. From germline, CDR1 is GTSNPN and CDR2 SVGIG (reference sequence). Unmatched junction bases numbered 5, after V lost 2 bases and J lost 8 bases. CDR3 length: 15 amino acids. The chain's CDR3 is CAWSPLTSGGDIQYF. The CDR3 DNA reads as TGTGCCTGGAGTCCTCTGACTAGCGGGGGGGACATTCAGTACTTC.

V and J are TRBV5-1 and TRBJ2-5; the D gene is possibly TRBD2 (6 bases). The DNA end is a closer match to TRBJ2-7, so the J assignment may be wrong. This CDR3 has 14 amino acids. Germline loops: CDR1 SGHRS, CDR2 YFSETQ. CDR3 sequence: CASSLLPSVYEQYF. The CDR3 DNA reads TGCGCCAGCAGCTTGCTTCCTAGCGTCTACGAGCAGTACTTC.

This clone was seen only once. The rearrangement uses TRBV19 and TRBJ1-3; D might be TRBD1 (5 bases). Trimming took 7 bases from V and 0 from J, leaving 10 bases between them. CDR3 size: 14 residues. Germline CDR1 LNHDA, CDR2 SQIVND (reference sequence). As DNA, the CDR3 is TGTGCCAGTATGGCTGACAGCTCTGGAAACACCATATATTTT. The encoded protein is CASMADSSGNTIYF.

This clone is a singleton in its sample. The CDR3 sequence is CASTDSPVRPQHF. In DNA, the CDR3 is TGTGCCAGCACGGACTCTCCGGTTCGGCCCCAGCATTTT. The chain has TRBV6-1 and TRBJ1-5; no definite D call. The V gene lost 7 bases and the J gene lost 9 bases, with 16 bases spanning the gap. There are 13 residues in the CDR3. The germline V gene has CDR1 MNHNS and CDR2 SASEGT.

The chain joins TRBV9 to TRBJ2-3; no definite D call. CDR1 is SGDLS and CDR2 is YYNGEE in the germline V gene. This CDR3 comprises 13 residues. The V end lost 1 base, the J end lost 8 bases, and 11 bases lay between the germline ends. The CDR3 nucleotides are TGTGCCAGCAGCGTAAATTCCGAGATTACGCAGTATTTT. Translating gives CASSVNSEITQYF.

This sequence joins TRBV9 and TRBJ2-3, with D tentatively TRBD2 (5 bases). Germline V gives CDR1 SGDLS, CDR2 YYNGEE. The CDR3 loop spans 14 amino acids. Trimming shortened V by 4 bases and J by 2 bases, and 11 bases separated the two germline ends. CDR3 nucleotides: TGTGCCAGCAGCTCGAGCGGAGACACAGATACGCAGTATTTT. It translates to CASSSSGDTDTQYF.

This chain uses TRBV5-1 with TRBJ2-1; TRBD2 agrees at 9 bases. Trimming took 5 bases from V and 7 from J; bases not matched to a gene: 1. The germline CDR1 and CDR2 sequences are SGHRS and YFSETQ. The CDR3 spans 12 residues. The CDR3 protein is CASRRGGNEQFF. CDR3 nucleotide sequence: TGCGCCAGCAGGCGGGGGGGGAATGAGCAGTTCTTC.

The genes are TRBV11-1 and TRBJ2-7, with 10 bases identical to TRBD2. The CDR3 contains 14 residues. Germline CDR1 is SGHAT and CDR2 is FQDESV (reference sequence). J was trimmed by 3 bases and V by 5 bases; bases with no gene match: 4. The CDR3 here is CASSPRTSGYEQYF. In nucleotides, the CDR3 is TGTGCCAGCAGCCCCCGGACTAGCGGCTACGAGCAGTACTTC.

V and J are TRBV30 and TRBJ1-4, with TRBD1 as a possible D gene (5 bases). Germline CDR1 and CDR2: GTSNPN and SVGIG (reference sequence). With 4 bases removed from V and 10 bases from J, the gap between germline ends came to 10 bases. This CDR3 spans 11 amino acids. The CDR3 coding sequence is TGTGCCTGGATATACGGGGGAAAACTGTTTTTT. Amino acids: CAWIYGGKLFF.

CDR3 protein: CASSLRRGGTGELFF. As DNA, the CDR3 is TGTGCCAGCAGTTTACGCCGGGGTGGCACCGGGGAGCTGTTTTTT. The V gene is TRBV27, the J gene TRBJ2-2, with D tentatively TRBD2 (5 bases). This CDR3 region has 15 residues. Trimming removed 2 bases from V and 4 bases from J, with 11 bases in between. Germline CDR1 is MNHEY and CDR2 is SMNVEV (reference sequence).

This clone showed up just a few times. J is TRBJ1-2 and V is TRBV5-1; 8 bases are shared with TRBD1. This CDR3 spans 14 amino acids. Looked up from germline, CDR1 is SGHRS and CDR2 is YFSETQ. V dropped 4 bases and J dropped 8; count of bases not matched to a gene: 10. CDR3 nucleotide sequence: TGCGCCAGCAGCCCGGCCCAGGGGGCGTTCGGCTACACCTTC. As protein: CASSPAQGAFGYTF.